A selection of T cell receptor beta chains follows, all from one sample in a study of yellow fever vaccine responses in identical twins. One entry per CDR3 protein, called by TCRdb with MiXCR from the RT-PCR reads. Of about 1,700 distinct CDR3 sequences in the sample, approximately 80% were seen once. Source: T cells from blood (PBMCs), unsorted or a sorted subset (not recorded which), taken before or after yellow fever vaccination (not recorded which). The receptor source for this set is a female donor who received the yellow fever vaccine. CDR3s include the opening cysteine and the closing phenylalanine or tryptophan. Each record gives: J gene, V gene, clone size, D gene, CDR3 DNA, CDR3 protein. D genes are given only for firm matches. For some rows the clone size is stated as once, few or many, or as a class when expanded; others skip it.

TRBJ1-2 TRBV11-1 . TRBD1 TGTGCCAGCAGCGGGGCAGGGGGCCTGGACTATGGCTACACCTTC CASSGAGGLDYGYTF
TRBJ2-7 TRBV11-2 . . TGTGCCAGCAGCTCCCAGACCTACGAGCAGTACTTC CASSSQTYEQYF
TRBJ2-2 TRBV10-1 once TRBD1 TGCGCCAGCAGTGACGATCCCGGGACAGGGTTCGCCGGGGAGCTGTTTTTT CASSDDPGTGFAGELFF
TRBJ2-7 TRBV18 . . TGTGCCAGCTCACCAGAAGGATCCTACGAGCAGTACTTC CASSPEGSYEQYF
TRBJ1-1 TRBV5-1 . . TGCGCCAGCAGCTTGGGGCAGAGGTACACTGAAGCTTTCTTT CASSLGQRYTEAFF
TRBJ1-2 TRBV5-1 . . TGCGCCAGCAGCTTGGGGGACCGTTATGGCTACACCTTC CASSLGDRYGYTF
TRBJ2-3 TRBV3-1 . TRBD1 TGTGCCAGCAGCCAAACAGGGGTCTCGCAGTATTTT CASSQTGVSQYF
TRBJ2-5 TRBV10-1 . . TGCGCCAGTACGTTCGGCGGGGTAGAGACCCAGTACTTC CASTFGGVETQYF
TRBJ1-6 TRBV12-3/TRBV12-4 . . TGTGCCAGCAGTCCGAGACAGGAGAATTCACCCCTCCACTTT CASSPRQENSPLHF
TRBJ2-1 TRBV15 once TRBD2 TGTGCCACCAGCGGAAGCGGGGCACACAATGAGCAGTTCTTC CATSGSGAHNEQFF
TRBJ2-1 TRBV11-1 . . TGTGCCAGCGGGCGGGCCTCCTACAATGAGCAGTTCTTC CASGRASYNEQFF
TRBJ2-4 TRBV11-1 . TRBD1 TGTGCCAGCAGCTGGGGACAGGGGGCAGCCAAAAACATTCAGTACTTC CASSWGQGAAKNIQYF
TRBJ2-5 TRBV20-1 once TRBD2 TGCAGTGCTCGCAGCGGGAGAGTAGGAGAGACCCAGTACTTC CSARSGRVGETQYF
TRBJ2-7 TRBV7-6 . . TGTGCCAGCAGCCCCGGACTACTCGAGCAGTACTTC CASSPGLLEQYF
TRBJ2-1 TRBV5-6 . TRBD2 TGTGCCAGCAGCATGGGCTTGTCTAGCGGGAGTAATGAGCAGTTCTTC CASSMGLSSGSNEQFF
TRBJ1-1 TRBV12-5 once . TGTGCTAGTGGTCTACAAGGGGTCAGCTTCACTGAAGCTTTCTTT CASGLQGVSFTEAFF
TRBJ1-6 TRBV6-1 once . TGTGCCAGCAGTGCAGGGGATAATTCACCCCTCCACTTT CASSAGDNSPLHF
TRBJ2-7 TRBV7-2 . . TGTGCCAGCAGCACTCCCGGGCTGAACTACGAGCAGTACTTC CASSTPGLNYEQYF
TRBJ1-2 TRBV4-2 . . TGTGCCAGCAGCCCGAGCAGCGATCAAGCTAACTATGGCTACACCTTC CASSPSSDQANYGYTF
TRBJ2-7 TRBV18 . . TGTGCCAGCTCTCCCGATTCTTACGAGCAGTACTTC CASSPDSYEQYF
TRBJ1-1 TRBV10-3 . . TGTGCCATCACTCCGGACGGATACACTGAAGCTTTCTTT CAITPDGYTEAFF
TRBJ2-4 TRBV4-3 . . TGCGCCAGCAGCCAAGGCGGGATTTCGGACATTCAGTACTTC CASSQGGISDIQYF
TRBJ2-1 TRBV4-1 . . TGCGCCAGCAGCCCTAACTGGGGAACCTACAATGAGCAGTTCTTC CASSPNWGTYNEQFF
TRBJ2-2 TRBV5-1 . . TGCGCCAGCAGCTTGGTGACTCCATCTACCGGGGAGCTGTTTTTT CASSLVTPSTGELFF
TRBJ2-2 TRBV13 . . TGTGCCAGCAGCTCACAGGGAGACACCGGGGAGCTGTTTTTT CASSSQGDTGELFF
TRBJ2-1 TRBV7-3 . TRBD2 TGTGCCAGCAGCTTGGGGACGGGGGGCAATGAGCAGTTCTTC CASSLGTGGNEQFF
TRBJ1-5 TRBV6-5 . . TGTGCCAGCAGTTACTCGGGGGTTTCCAATCAGCCCCAGCATTTT CASSYSGVSNQPQHF
TRBJ1-1 TRBV10-3 . . TGTGCCATCAGTGAGTCGGCTGAAGCTTTCTTT CAISESAEAFF
TRBJ2-2 TRBV11-3 once . TGTGCCAGCAGCTTAGAGAACACCGGGGAGCTGTTTTTT CASSLENTGELFF
TRBJ2-1 TRBV11-1 . . TGTGCCAGCAGCTTGGGGTCGCTCCGGTGGTACAATGAGCAGTTCTTC CASSLGSLRWYNEQFF
TRBJ2-2 TRBV9 . . TGTGCCAGCAGCCTGAACACCGGGGAGCTGTTTTTT CASSLNTGELFF
TRBJ2-1 TRBV5-4 . TRBD2 TGTGCCAGCAGTCGGACTAGCGGGGGGGTCAATGAGCAGTTCTTC CASSRTSGGVNEQFF
TRBJ2-1 TRBV12-3/TRBV12-4 . TRBD2 TGTGCCAGCAGGCCCACGGACCTAGCGGGGGGGCGGAATGAGCAGTTCTTC CASRPTDLAGGRNEQFF
TRBJ2-7 TRBV20-1 once . TGCAGTGCTATGCACGATTTCAACGAGCAGTACTTC CSAMHDFNEQYF
TRBJ1-1 TRBV7-9 . . TGTGCCAGCAGCGGACCCGACATCGCTAACACTGAAGCTTTCTTT CASSGPDIANTEAFF
TRBJ1-5 TRBV30 few . TGTGCCTGGAGTGTAAGTGAATCCAGTCAGCCCCAGCATTTT CAWSVSESSQPQHF
TRBJ2-7 TRBV29-1 . TRBD1 TGCAGCGCACGACAGGGGGGATACGAGCAGTACTTC CSARQGGYEQYF
TRBJ2-3 TRBV4-3 . TRBD2 TGCGCCAGCAGCCGGACTAGCGGGGGGGCAGATACGCAGTATTTT CASSRTSGGADTQYF
TRBJ1-4 TRBV29-1 . . TGCAGCGTTGGTAGACAGAGCAATGAAAAACTGTTTTTT CSVGRQSNEKLFF
TRBJ2-7 TRBV5-1 . TRBD2 TGCGCCAGCACCCGGGGGGGACTAGCGGGAGAAAACGAGCAGTACTTC CASTRGGLAGENEQYF
TRBJ2-5 TRBV19 . . TGTGCCAGTTCCACGGCGGAAGAGACCCAGTACTTC CASSTAEETQYF
TRBJ1-1 TRBV10-3 . . TGTGCCATCACCTTGACGGGGAACACTGAAGCTTTCTTT CAITLTGNTEAFF
TRBJ2-5 TRBV2 . . TGTGCCAGCAGGTACAGAGGTACCCAGGAGACCCAGTACTTC CASRYRGTQETQYF
TRBJ1-1 TRBV6-5 . . TGTGCCAGCAGTTACCGACAGTTCATGAACACTGAAGCTTTCTTT CASSYRQFMNTEAFF
TRBJ1-1 TRBV3-1 . . TGCGCCAGCCGCCAACGAGGGGGAACTGAAGCTTTCTTT CASRQRGGTEAFF
TRBJ1-5 TRBV18 . . TGTGCCAGCTCACCACAGGCAGGGGATCAGCCCCAGCATTTT CASSPQAGDQPQHF
TRBJ1-1 TRBV4-1 once . TGCGCCAGCAGCCAAGGGGTTTACACTGAAGCTTTCTTT CASSQGVYTEAFF
TRBJ2-7 TRBV13 few . TGTGCCAGCAGCTTCCAGGATAACTCCTACGAGCAGTACTTC CASSFQDNSYEQYF
TRBJ2-5 TRBV11-2 . TRBD2 TGTGCCAGCAGCTCCCGAGCGGGACCCCGGGGGGCCCAGTACTTC CASSSRAGPRGAQYF
TRBJ1-6 TRBV7-2 . . TGTGCCAGCAGCCCTAATAATTCACCCCTCCACTTT CASSPNNSPLHF
TRBJ1-1 TRBV20-1 . TRBD1 TGCAGTGCTACCCAGGGGGCCTACAGCACTGAAGCTTTCTTT CSATQGAYSTEAFF
TRBJ1-5 TRBV12-5 . . TGTGCTAGTGGTAGGGTCGGGCCCCAGCATTTT CASGRVGPQHF
TRBJ2-2 TRBV2 . . TGTGCCAGCAGTGGAACAAGCGGGTGGGCGAGTACCGGGGAGCTGGTTTTT CASSGTSGWASTGELVF
TRBJ1-1 TRBV7-6 . . TGTGCCAGCAGCTTACCATGGGGGCTGGGGACTGAAGCTTTCTTT CASSLPWGLGTEAFF
TRBJ2-1 TRBV4-3 large TRBD2 TGCGCCAGCAGCCAGGATAGCGGGAGCTCCTACAATGAGCAGTTCTTC CASSQDSGSSYNEQFF
TRBJ2-7 TRBV11-1 . . TGTGCCAGCAGCCCCGAGACACGGACGATCTACGAGCAGTACTTC CASSPETRTIYEQYF
TRBJ2-3 TRBV7-7 once TRBD2 TGTGCTAGCAGCCCCTTAGCGGGAGTCACAGATACGCAGTATTTT CASSPLAGVTDTQYF
TRBJ2-7 TRBV6-1 once TRBD1 TGTGCCAGCAGCCCCGGGACAGGGGGCGGTACGTACGAGCAGTACTTC CASSPGTGGGTYEQYF
TRBJ2-2 TRBV20-1 once TRBD2 TGCAGTGCTCGTAGCGGGAGATGGACCGGGGAGCTGTTTTTT CSARSGRWTGELFF
TRBJ1-6 TRBV30 . TRBD1 TGTGCCTGGACCGGGACAGGGGCGGGTTCACCCCTCCACTTT CAWTGTGAGSPLHF